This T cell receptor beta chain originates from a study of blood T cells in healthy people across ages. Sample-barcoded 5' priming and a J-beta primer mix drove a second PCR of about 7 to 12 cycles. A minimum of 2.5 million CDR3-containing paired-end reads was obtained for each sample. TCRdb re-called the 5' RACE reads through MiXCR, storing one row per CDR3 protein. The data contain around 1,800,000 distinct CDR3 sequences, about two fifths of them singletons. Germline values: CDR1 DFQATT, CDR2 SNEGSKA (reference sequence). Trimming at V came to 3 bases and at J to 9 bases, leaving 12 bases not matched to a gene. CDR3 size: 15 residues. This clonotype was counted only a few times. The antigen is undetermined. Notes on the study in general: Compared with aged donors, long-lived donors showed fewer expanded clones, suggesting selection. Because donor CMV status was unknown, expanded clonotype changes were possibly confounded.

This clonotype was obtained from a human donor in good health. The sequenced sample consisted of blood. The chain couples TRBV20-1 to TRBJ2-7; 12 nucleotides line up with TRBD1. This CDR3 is CSASTTGQGAKVQYF. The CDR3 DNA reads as TGCAGTGCTAGCACCACGGGACAGGGGGCGAAAGTGCAGTACTTC.